The 6 T cell receptor beta chains below were found in one sample sequenced in a study of T cells in Graves' hyperthyroidism and ophthalmopathy. The TCR beta CDR3 regions underwent amplification using RNA transcripts as the source. First-round RT-PCR with HTBI primers amplified the TCR CDR3 region. MiXCR, applied by TCRdb to the multiplex PCR reads, yields one record per CDR3 protein. The data hold about 740,000 distinct CDR3 sequences, with 13% to 15% observed a single time. The sequencing sample was made of blood. The receptor source for this set is a woman under 30 with Graves' hyperthyroidism.

This clonotype has a count of ten or more. The rearrangement links TRBV6-1 to TRBJ2-5; D not resolved. The CDR3 extends over 14 amino acids. Germline CDR1 reads MNHNS; CDR2 reads SASEGT. The V gene lost 7 bases and the J gene lost 5 bases, with 17 bases spanning the gap. The CDR3 loop is CASKDTAGRETQYF. Here the CDR3 DNA reads TGTGCCAGCAAAGACACCGCCGGTCGGGAGACCCAGTACTTC.

This clonotype was picked up many times. This rearrangement joins TRBV18 to TRBJ2-7; D is unresolved. This CDR3 comprises 13 residues. V lost 6 bases to trimming and J lost 7 bases, with 16 bases between them. Per germline, CDR1 KGHSH and CDR2 LQKENI. CDR3 sequence (DNA): TGTGCCAGCTCGCTGGACGATACGGCGGAGCAGTACTTC. It translates to CASSLDDTAEQYF.

There are a few counts of this clonotype. The J gene is TRBJ2-7, the V gene TRBV7-9, with 7 positions matching TRBD2. V gave up 2 bases and J gave up 4 bases; unmatched junction bases: 8. The CDR3 has 15 residues. Germline V gene lookup returns CDR1 SEHNR and CDR2 FQNEAQ (reference sequence). CDR3 protein: CASSLSSSGGYEQYF. The CDR3, as DNA: TGTGCCAGCAGCTTATCGTCTAGCGGAGGGTACGAGCAGTACTTC.

This clonotype was counted between two and nine times. V gene TRBV12-3 or TRBV12-4 combines with J gene TRBJ2-7; 11 nucleotides align to TRBD1. Germline trimming cut 5 bases from V and 1 base from J; bases unmatched to any gene: 7. This CDR3 is 16 amino acids long. The CDR3 DNA follows: TGTGCCAGCAGTCAGGGACAGGGGGTGGCGTCCTACGAGCAGTACTTC. As protein: CASSQGQGVASYEQYF.

This clonotype was detected ten times or more. The chain joins TRBV7-3 to TRBJ2-3, with D tentatively TRBD1 or TRBD2 (5 bases each). Germline CDR1 SGHTA, CDR2 FQGTGA. Trimming took off 2 bases at V and 1 base at J, with 13 bases between the two ends. The CDR3 runs to 16 residues. CDR3 sequence (DNA): TGTGCCAGCAGCTTATTCGGGGACGGCGGCACAGATACGCAGTATTTT. Protein: CASSLFGDGGTDTQYF.

This clonotype was seen repeatedly, ten times or more. The V and J genes are TRBV30 and TRBJ2-7; D remains unclear. V was cut by 0 bases and J by 2 bases, with 8 bases left in between. The CDR3 contains 13 residues. Looked up from germline, CDR1 is GTSNPN and CDR2 is SVGIG (reference sequence). This chain's CDR3 is CAWSVAKAYEQYF. For the CDR3, the DNA is TGTGCCTGGAGTGTGGCCAAAGCCTACGAGCAGTACTTC.